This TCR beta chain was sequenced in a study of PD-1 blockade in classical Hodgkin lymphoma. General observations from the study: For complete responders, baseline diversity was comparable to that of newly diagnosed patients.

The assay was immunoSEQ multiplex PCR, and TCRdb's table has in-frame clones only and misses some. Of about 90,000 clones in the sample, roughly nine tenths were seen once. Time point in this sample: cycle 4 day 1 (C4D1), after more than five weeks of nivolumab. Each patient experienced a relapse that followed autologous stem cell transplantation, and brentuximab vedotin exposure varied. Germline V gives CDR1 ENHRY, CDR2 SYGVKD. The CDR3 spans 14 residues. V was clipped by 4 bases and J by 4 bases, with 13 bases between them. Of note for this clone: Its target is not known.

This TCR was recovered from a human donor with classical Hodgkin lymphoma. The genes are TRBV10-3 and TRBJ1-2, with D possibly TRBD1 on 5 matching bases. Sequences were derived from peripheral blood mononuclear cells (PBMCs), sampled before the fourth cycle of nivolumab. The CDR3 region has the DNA TGTGCCATCAGTGGAGGGGAGGTTAGCTATGGCTACACCTTC. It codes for CAISGGEVSYGYTF.